This T cell receptor (beta chain) appears in the sequencing data of a study of T-cell reconstitution after alpha-beta-depleted transplantation in children. Findings of the study overall: One year after transplant, T-cell counts and diversity came mostly from newly produced T cells. It was reported that alpha-beta T cells came from several hundred expanded graft clones (about two months after transplant).

A TCRbeta library incorporating unique molecular identifiers was prepared. MiXCR was run by TCRdb on the PCR reads, yielding one entry per CDR3 protein. The repertoire holds roughly 790,000 distinct CDR3 sequences, 16% seen once, with around 5% in the top ten. In this sample, this clonotype turned up a few times. No antigen is known for it. This TCR was recovered from a male patient between 5 and 17 years old who had a stem cell transplant for acute lymphoblastic leukemia, so the T cells may come from the graft donor. Specimen: PBMCs, mostly from graft donor cells, collected 360 days after TCRalphabeta/CD19-depleted stem cell transplant.

This CDR3 is CASSQEPASGDNEQFF. The CDR3 region has the DNA TGTGCCAGCAGCCAAGAGCCGGCTAGCGGGGATAATGAGCAGTTCTTC. V is TRBV4-2 and J is TRBJ2-1, with 9 positions matching TRBD2. CDR1 and CDR2 from the germline V gene are LGHNA and YNFKEQ. The CDR3 is made up of 16 amino acids. V was clipped by 0 bases and J by 7 bases; unmatched bases: 7.